Sequencing of this T cell receptor beta chain was carried out in a study of CXCR3-negative and CXCR3-positive naive CD8 T cells. Turning to the study itself: Per library, roughly 1.4 +/- 0.3 million reads; around 150 million TRB reads overall. Overall study findings and caveats: The TRB CDR3s that CXCR3-positive naive cells carried were more hydrophobic than those of CXCR3-negative naive cells. Comparably high diversity marked both naive subsets, whereas memory CD8+ cells had much lower diversity.

The V gene's germline CDR1 is MNHEY and CDR2 SVGAGI. The CDR3 is 16 amino acids. Comment on this clonotype: Its antigen is not known.

5' RACE with UMI labels generated the TRB cDNA libraries. TCRdb reanalyzed the 5' RACE reads, giving one entry per CDR3 protein sequence and no DNA. The sample includes under 150,000 distinct CDR3 sequences. Naive CD8+ T cells carried a CD45RO-CCR7+CD27+CD95- phenotype. The sample was naive CXCR3+ CD8+ T cells from blood. The subset: CD45RO-CCR7+CD27+CD95- naive CD8+ T cells expressing CXCR3 (TNR3+). J is TRBJ2-2 and V is TRBV6-5; the D call of TRBD1 rests on TCRdb alone, since no DNA is present to check it. The TCR originated in a human donor in good health. Some clones in this sample may be carry-over from other donors' samples. CDR3 residues: CASSYNWGANTGELFF.